This TCR beta chain was captured by sequencing in a study of blood T cell repertoires in COVID-19. Study-level information: Samples taken during acute and convalescent COVID-19 were collected in the United States, Italy and Spain. PBMCs, B-cell-depleted T cells, or T cells were the source of the cDNA or gDNA that made up the material.

In the original analysis: It was from reference gene primer amplification that nucleated cell counts were estimated. The assay was immunoSEQ multiplex PCR, and TCRdb's table has in-frame clones only and misses some. V and J calls and clone size are copied from that table; D and trimming were computed from the DNA. This sample carries about 200,000 clones, approximately 90% of them seen once, and the ten largest clones take roughly 4.5%. Trimming removed 1 base from V and 4 bases from J; junction bases left unmatched: 5. CDR3 length: 15 amino acids. Looked up from germline, CDR1 is SGHKS and CDR2 is YYEKEE (reference sequence).

This chain uses TRBV5-5 with TRBJ1-2, with 9 bases that match TRBD1. Sequencing used peripheral blood. This clonotype was obtained from a man between 45 and 60 years old with acute or convalescent COVID-19. CDR3 protein: CASSLWGQGGYGYTF. CDR3 DNA sequence: TGTGCCAGCAGCTTGTGGGGACAGGGTGGCTATGGCTACACCTTC.